These T cell receptor beta chains were read from a single sample in a study of cytomegalovirus exposure and HLA in healthy donors. Profiled with immunoSEQ multiplex PCR; TCRdb holds only in-frame clones, not every one. The sample has about 140,000 clones; roughly 77% are singletons. Sequencing was done on a sample of PBMCs. The receptors were sampled from a man between 25 and 39 years old in good health and CMV-seronegative. CDR3s include the opening cysteine and the closing phenylalanine or tryptophan. A D gene is named only where the DNA matches it firmly. Clone size is given for some rows only: seen once, a few or many times, or a class if the clone is expanded.

v_gene: TRBV5-1
d_gene: -
j_gene: TRBJ2-1
abundance: -
CDR3aa: CASSLVTSSYNEQFF
CDR3nt: TGCGCCAGCAGCCTAGTTACCAGCTCCTACAATGAGCAGTTCTTC

v_gene: TRBV6-6
d_gene: -
j_gene: TRBJ1-3
abundance: few
CDR3aa: CASSPGRAGGNTIYF
CDR3nt: TGTGCCAGCAGTCCCGGCAGGGCGGGAGGAAACACCATATATTTT

v_gene: TRBV7-2
d_gene: -
j_gene: TRBJ1-6
abundance: -
CDR3aa: CASSLANTRISPLHF
CDR3nt: TGTGCCAGCAGCTTAGCTAACACCCGAATTTCACCCCTCCACTTT

v_gene: TRBV28
d_gene: TRBD1
j_gene: TRBJ2-2
abundance: once
CDR3aa: CASSSSTDRGLTGELFF
CDR3nt: TGTGCCAGCAGTTCCTCCACGGACAGGGGGCTAACCGGGGAGCTGTTTTTT

v_gene: TRBV7-6
d_gene: -
j_gene: TRBJ2-2
abundance: -
CDR3aa: CASSKDSLSNTGELFF
CDR3nt: TGTGCCAGCAGCAAGGACAGTTTATCGAACACCGGGGAGCTGTTTTTT

v_gene: TRBV7-9
d_gene: TRBD2
j_gene: TRBJ2-7
abundance: -
CDR3aa: CASSLDGSTSGRHEQYF
CDR3nt: TGTGCCAGCAGCCTAGACGGGTCTACTAGCGGGAGGCACGAGCAGTACTTC

v_gene: TRBV6-1
d_gene: -
j_gene: TRBJ2-2
abundance: -
CDR3aa: CASSDTQGTGELFF
CDR3nt: TGTGCCAGCAGTGATACCCAGGGGACCGGGGAGCTGTTTTTT

v_gene: TRBV28
d_gene: -
j_gene: TRBJ1-2
abundance: -
CDR3aa: CASLQGGYGYTF
CDR3nt: TGTGCCAGCTTACAGGGAGGGTATGGCTACACCTTC

v_gene: TRBV6-5
d_gene: -
j_gene: TRBJ2-7
abundance: few
CDR3aa: CASSYSSRYEQYF
CDR3nt: TGTGCCAGCAGTTACTCGAGTCGGTACGAGCAGTACTTC

v_gene: TRBV2
d_gene: TRBD2
j_gene: TRBJ2-7
abundance: -
CDR3aa: CASSAGGRAGYEQYF
CDR3nt: TGTGCCAGCAGCGCGGGTGGGAGGGCCGGGTACGAGCAGTACTTC

v_gene: TRBV5-1
d_gene: -
j_gene: TRBJ1-2
abundance: -
CDR3aa: CASSLDPGVYTF
CDR3nt: TGCGCCAGCAGCTTGGATCCGGGGGTCTACACCTTC

v_gene: TRBV12-5
d_gene: -
j_gene: TRBJ2-1
abundance: -
CDR3aa: CASGLGAEHNEQFF
CDR3nt: TGTGCTAGTGGTTTGGGAGCGGAGCACAATGAGCAGTTCTTC

v_gene: TRBV4-1
d_gene: -
j_gene: TRBJ2-5
abundance: -
CDR3aa: CASSRTESYQETQYF
CDR3nt: TGCGCCAGCAGCCGGACAGAGTCGTACCAAGAGACCCAGTACTTC

v_gene: TRBV2
d_gene: -
j_gene: TRBJ2-1
abundance: -
CDR3aa: CASRPGLTAYNEQFF
CDR3nt: TGTGCCAGCCGGCCGGGACTTACTGCCTACAATGAGCAGTTCTTC

v_gene: TRBV19
d_gene: -
j_gene: TRBJ1-1
abundance: few
CDR3aa: CASSIGQNTEAFF
CDR3nt: TGTGCCAGTAGTATCGGACAGAACACTGAAGCTTTCTTT

v_gene: TRBV5-1
d_gene: TRBD2
j_gene: TRBJ2-3
abundance: -
CDR3aa: CASTGLASSTDTQYF
CDR3nt: TGCGCCAGCACCGGACTAGCGTCTAGCACAGATACGCAGTATTTT

v_gene: TRBV7-9
d_gene: TRBD1
j_gene: TRBJ1-1
abundance: -
CDR3aa: CASSSRGAGGAGTEAFF
CDR3nt: TGTGCCAGCAGCTCCCGAGGGGCAGGGGGCGCGGGCACTGAAGCTTTCTTT

v_gene: TRBV2
d_gene: TRBD1
j_gene: TRBJ1-1
abundance: -
CDR3aa: CASSEAIGTGVFGPEAFF
CDR3nt: TGTGCCAGCAGTGAAGCTATCGGGACAGGGGTTTTTGGACCTGAAGCTTTCTTT

v_gene: TRBV29-1
d_gene: TRBD1
j_gene: TRBJ1-4
abundance: -
CDR3aa: CSFRTGTNEKLFF
CDR3nt: TGCAGCTTTCGGACAGGAACTAATGAAAAACTGTTTTTT

v_gene: TRBV2
d_gene: TRBD2
j_gene: TRBJ2-1
abundance: -
CDR3aa: CASSEAPGGPDEQFF
CDR3nt: TGTGCCAGCAGTGAAGCGCCGGGGGGGCCTGATGAGCAGTTCTTC

v_gene: TRBV28
d_gene: -
j_gene: TRBJ1-2
abundance: -
CDR3aa: CASSSPFGANYGYTF
CDR3nt: TGTGCCAGCAGTTCTCCATTTGGAGCTAACTATGGCTACACCTTC

v_gene: TRBV25-1
d_gene: TRBD1
j_gene: TRBJ1-6
abundance: -
CDR3aa: CASSDRGTGWSPLHF
CDR3nt: TGTGCCAGCAGTGACAGGGGGACAGGGTGGTCACCCCTCCACTTT

v_gene: TRBV5-1
d_gene: -
j_gene: TRBJ2-1
abundance: -
CDR3aa: CASSLVADEQFF
CDR3nt: TGCGCCAGCAGCTTGGTAGCGGATGAGCAGTTCTTC

v_gene: TRBV27
d_gene: -
j_gene: TRBJ1-5
abundance: -
CDR3aa: CASSPGSRIQPQHF
CDR3nt: TGTGCCAGCAGTCCAGGGTCACGGATTCAGCCCCAGCATTTT

v_gene: TRBV19
d_gene: TRBD2
j_gene: TRBJ2-1
abundance: -
CDR3aa: CASSTNEGLAGVSQFF
CDR3nt: TGTGCCAGTAGTACAAATGAGGGACTAGCGGGAGTCTCGCAGTTCTTC

v_gene: TRBV11-2
d_gene: -
j_gene: TRBJ2-7
abundance: -
CDR3aa: CASSLEERGEQYF
CDR3nt: TGTGCCAGCAGCTTAGAGGAACGGGGCGAGCAGTACTTC

v_gene: TRBV4-1
d_gene: -
j_gene: TRBJ1-5
abundance: -
CDR3aa: CASSQDEDRQPQHF
CDR3nt: TGCGCCAGCAGCCAAGACGAGGACAGACAGCCCCAGCATTTT

v_gene: TRBV6-1
d_gene: -
j_gene: TRBJ1-5
abundance: -
CDR3aa: CASNRHVSNQPQHF
CDR3nt: TGTGCCAGCAACCGACACGTTAGCAATCAGCCCCAGCATTTT

v_gene: TRBV11-2
d_gene: TRBD1
j_gene: TRBJ2-7
abundance: -
CDR3aa: CASSLVQGTYEQYF
CDR3nt: TGTGCCAGCAGCTTAGTACAGGGGACCTACGAGCAGTACTTC

v_gene: TRBV4-2
d_gene: -
j_gene: TRBJ2-7
abundance: -
CDR3aa: CASSQEQGPPYEQYF
CDR3nt: TGTGCCAGCAGCCAAGAACAGGGCCCTCCCTACGAGCAGTACTTC

v_gene: TRBV15
d_gene: TRBD1
j_gene: TRBJ1-5
abundance: once
CDR3aa: CATSRDRGQPQHF
CDR3nt: TGTGCCACCAGCAGAGACAGGGGGCAGCCCCAGCATTTT

v_gene: TRBV6-5
d_gene: TRBD1
j_gene: TRBJ1-2
abundance: -
CDR3aa: CASNPTWDSYGYPF
CDR3nt: TGTGCCAGCAATCCAACCTGGGACAGCTATGGCTACCCCTTC

v_gene: TRBV4-1
d_gene: TRBD1
j_gene: TRBJ2-6
abundance: -
CDR3aa: CASSKGQRISGANVLTF
CDR3nt: TGCGCCAGCAGCAAGGGACAGCGCATCTCTGGGGCCAACGTCCTGACTTTC

v_gene: TRBV30
d_gene: TRBD1
j_gene: TRBJ1-2
abundance: -
CDR3aa: CAWDGQGKGYTF
CDR3nt: TGTGCCTGGGATGGACAGGGCAAGGGCTACACCTTC

v_gene: TRBV2
d_gene: TRBD1
j_gene: TRBJ2-7
abundance: -
CDR3aa: CATGMGYEQYF
CDR3nt: TGTGCGACAGGGATGGGCTACGAGCAGTACTTC

v_gene: TRBV6-1
d_gene: TRBD2
j_gene: TRBJ2-1
abundance: -
CDR3aa: CASSALSGSSSYNEQFF
CDR3nt: TGTGCCAGCAGTGCCCTTAGCGGGAGTAGCTCCTACAATGAGCAGTTCTTC

v_gene: TRBV27
d_gene: -
j_gene: TRBJ1-2
abundance: -
CDR3aa: CASSLRTEENYGYTF
CDR3nt: TGTGCCAGCAGTTTACGGACAGAGGAGAACTATGGCTACACCTTC

v_gene: TRBV4-2
d_gene: -
j_gene: TRBJ2-7
abundance: -
CDR3aa: CASSQAQGPAYEQYF
CDR3nt: TGTGCCAGCAGCCAAGCGCAGGGCCCGGCGTACGAGCAGTACTTC

v_gene: TRBV18
d_gene: TRBD1
j_gene: TRBJ2-5
abundance: -
CDR3aa: CASSLNGQGGETQYF
CDR3nt: TGTGCCAGCTCACTAAACGGACAGGGTGGAGAGACCCAGTACTTC

v_gene: TRBV28
d_gene: TRBD1
j_gene: TRBJ2-7
abundance: -
CDR3aa: CASRPDRVYEQYF
CDR3nt: TGTGCCAGCAGACCCGACAGGGTCTACGAGCAGTACTTC

v_gene: TRBV18
d_gene: -
j_gene: TRBJ1-6
abundance: -
CDR3aa: CASSVQGNSYNSPLHF
CDR3nt: TGTGCCAGCTCAGTTCAGGGGAACTCCTATAATTCACCCCTCCACTTT

v_gene: TRBV19
d_gene: -
j_gene: TRBJ1-5
abundance: once
CDR3aa: CASSLENQPQHF
CDR3nt: TGTGCCAGTAGTTTGGAGAATCAGCCCCAGCATTTT

v_gene: TRBV5-8
d_gene: -
j_gene: TRBJ1-1
abundance: -
CDR3aa: CASIGQMNTEAFF
CDR3nt: TGTGCCAGCATCGGACAGATGAACACTGAAGCTTTCTTT

v_gene: TRBV7-6
d_gene: TRBD1
j_gene: TRBJ2-3
abundance: -
CDR3aa: CASSLVQGAPDTQYF
CDR3nt: TGTGCCAGCAGCTTAGTTCAGGGGGCCCCAGATACGCAGTATTTT

v_gene: TRBV7-6
d_gene: TRBD2
j_gene: TRBJ2-7
abundance: -
CDR3aa: CASSLEASGSSYEQYF
CDR3nt: TGTGCCAGCAGCTTAGAGGCTAGCGGGAGCTCCTACGAGCAGTACTTC

v_gene: TRBV5-6
d_gene: -
j_gene: TRBJ2-7
abundance: few
CDR3aa: CASSLRTVFVYEQYF
CDR3nt: TGTGCCAGCAGCTTGCGGACAGTGTTCGTATACGAGCAGTACTTC

v_gene: TRBV28
d_gene: -
j_gene: TRBJ1-1
abundance: -
CDR3aa: CASSWSTPGGEAFF
CDR3nt: TGTGCCAGCAGTTGGTCCACCCCAGGTGGTGAAGCTTTCTTT

v_gene: TRBV13
d_gene: -
j_gene: TRBJ1-2
abundance: -
CDR3aa: CASSLAVVRGGYGYTF
CDR3nt: TGTGCCAGCAGCTTAGCGGTCGTCAGGGGAGGGTATGGCTACACCTTC

v_gene: TRBV2
d_gene: -
j_gene: TRBJ1-1
abundance: few
CDR3aa: CASTPSNTEAFF
CDR3nt: TGTGCCAGCACTCCTTCGAACACTGAAGCTTTCTTT

v_gene: TRBV6-5
d_gene: TRBD1
j_gene: TRBJ1-5
abundance: -
CDR3aa: CASRGQGYGQPQHF
CDR3nt: TGTGCCAGCAGGGGACAGGGATATGGTCAGCCCCAGCATTTT

v_gene: TRBV6-5
d_gene: TRBD1
j_gene: TRBJ2-7
abundance: -
CDR3aa: CASSETRDRGREQYF
CDR3nt: TGTGCCAGCAGCGAAACCCGGGACAGGGGTCGAGAGCAGTACTTC

v_gene: TRBV4-1
d_gene: -
j_gene: TRBJ1-5
abundance: -
CDR3aa: CASSHPPGGVSNQPQHF
CDR3nt: TGCGCCAGCAGCCACCCCCCCGGGGGGGTTAGCAATCAGCCCCAGCATTTT

v_gene: TRBV19
d_gene: TRBD2
j_gene: TRBJ2-7
abundance: -
CDR3aa: CASSIGLAGDSYEQYF
CDR3nt: TGTGCCAGTAGTATTGGACTAGCGGGGGACTCCTACGAGCAGTACTTC